The 24 T cell receptor beta chains listed next were all sequenced from one sample in a study of vaccination and CD4 T cells after COVID-19. Their cognate antigens are unknown. An Oncomine TCR Beta short-read assay was used to sequence the DNA from cultured CD4+ T cells. TCRdb recomputed calls from the PCR reads with MiXCR, one row per CDR3 protein. The sample lists about 14,000 distinct CDR3 sequences, roughly 51% occurring once. Treatment given: approximately 9-day PBMC culture with coronavirus spike peptide pools or control peptides (ViraFEST assay). The specimen comprised CD4+ T cells from blood, cultured in vitro, sampled before SARS-CoV-2 vaccination. The receptor source for this set is a human donor who had recovered from COVID-19.

The genes are TRBV20-1 and TRBJ2-1; 13 nucleotides line up with TRBD2. The CDR3 totals 15 residues. Trimming took 6 bases from V and 9 from J; bases not matched to a gene: 11. From germline, CDR1 is DFQATT and CDR2 SNEGSKA (reference sequence). CDR3 nucleotide sequence: TGCAGTGCCAGCAGGACTAGCGGGAGATTAAGTGAGCAGTTCTTC. Amino acids: CSASRTSGRLSEQFF.

This sequence joins TRBV12-3 or TRBV12-4 and TRBJ2-3; 8 bases map to TRBD1. This CDR3 is built from 14 residues. V was clipped by 6 bases and J by 4 bases; unmatched bases: 6. The CDR3 sequence is CASRMTGESDTQYF. CDR3 nucleotide sequence: TGTGCCAGCAGGATGACAGGGGAATCAGATACGCAGTATTTT.

This sequence joins TRBV27 and TRBJ1-5, with D perhaps TRBD1 (5 bases). The germline CDR1 and CDR2 sequences are MNHEY and SMNVEV (reference sequence). V was cut by 5 bases and J by 2 bases, with 16 bases left in between. This CDR3 spans 16 amino acids. The CDR3 DNA sequence: TGTGCCAGCAGTGTAGGGGCAGGATTGGGCAATCAGCCCCAGCATTTT. It translates to CASSVGAGLGNQPQHF.

The chain couples TRBV11-1 to TRBJ2-7; no firm D call. V was clipped by 1 base and J by 5 bases, with 6 bases between them. The CDR3 covers 12 residues. Germline-derived CDR1 and CDR2 are SGHAT and FQDESV (reference sequence). The CDR3, as DNA: TGTGCCAGCAGCTTAGGCATCCACGAGCAGTACTTC. Translated: CASSLGIHEQYF.

This clonotype was picked up a small number of times. The rearrangement uses TRBV20-1 and TRBJ1-1; D possibly corresponds to TRBD1 (5 bases). The CDR3 is made up of 14 amino acids. Germline V lookup: CDR1 DFQATT, CDR2 SNEGSKA (reference sequence). Trimming removed 6 bases from V and 5 bases from J, with 19 bases in between. The CDR3 DNA sequence: TGCAGTGCCAGCATCAGACTAGGGGTAACTGAAGCTTTCTTT. Its translation: CSASIRLGVTEAFF.

This clonotype was picked up one time. The V call is TRBV15, the J call TRBJ1-5; D is possibly TRBD1 (6 bases). Germline V gene sequence: CDR1 LNHNV, CDR2 YYDKDF (reference sequence). CDR3 length equals 14 residues. V lost 9 bases to trimming and J lost 4 bases, with 16 bases between them. The CDR3 protein is CATAENRANQPQHF. In nucleotides, the CDR3 is TGTGCCACTGCGGAGAACAGGGCTAATCAGCCCCAGCATTTT.

The chain carries TRBV2 and TRBJ1-5; D is unresolved. Germline-derived CDR1 and CDR2 are SNHLY and FYNNEI. This CDR3 region has 13 residues. Trimming cost V 7 bases and J 1 base, with 8 bases left between them. The CDR3: CASTTSSNQPQHF. The CDR3 DNA reads as TGTGCCAGCACTACGTCAAGCAATCAGCCCCAGCATTTT. Supplemented by reference TRBV2 and TRBJ1-5, the full variable domain reads EPEVTQTPSHQVTQMGQEVILRCVPISNHLYFYWYRQILGQKVEFLVSFYNNEISEKSEIFDDQFSVERPDGSNFTLKIRSTKLEDSAMYFCASTTSSNQPQHFGDGTRLSIL.

The chain carries TRBV7-2 and TRBJ2-2, with D unclear. CDR3 length equals 15 residues. Germline CDR1 is SGHTA and CDR2 is FQGNSA. V was trimmed by 1 base and J by 2 bases, leaving 8 bases between them. The CDR3 loop is CASSLETANTGELFF. The CDR3 region has the DNA TGTGCCAGCAGCTTAGAGACCGCCAACACCGGGGAGCTGTTTTTT.

V and J are TRBV11-3 and TRBJ1-1; D unclear. The CDR3 contains 12 residues. V lost 1 base to trimming and J lost 8 bases, with 8 bases between them. Looked up from germline, CDR1 is SGHNT and CDR2 is YENEEA. CDR3 sequence reads: CASSLAAGEAFF. The CDR3 DNA reads as TGTGCCAGCAGCTTAGCGGCCGGGGAAGCTTTCTTT.

Only a few counts were recorded for this clonotype. The V gene is TRBV29-1, the J gene TRBJ1-2, with 7 bases identical to TRBD1. The V segment lost 7 bases and the J segment 8 bases; nucleotides outside the gene matches: 7. Germline assignment: CDR1 SQVTM and CDR2 ANQGSEA. CDR3 length: 11 residues. This CDR3 reads CSGGQGEGYTF. CDR3 DNA sequence: TGCAGCGGTGGGCAGGGGGAGGGCTACACCTTC.

Turning to this clonotype: Compared with germline, one end of the junction differs, possibly owing to a read error. This rearrangement joins TRBV6-1 to TRBJ1-5; D is ambiguous. The CDR3 consists of 14 residues. The V gene's germline CDR1 is MNHNS and CDR2 SASEGT. The CDR3 reads CAGSDGLGDQPQHF. DNA of the CDR3: TGTGCCGGCAGTGATGGGTTGGGAGATCAGCCCCAGCACTTT.

This chain links TRBV12-3 or TRBV12-4 with TRBJ1-5, with unresolved D. The V gene lost 6 bases and the J gene lost 5 bases, with 8 bases spanning the gap. This CDR3 contains 12 residues. The CDR3 region has the DNA TGTGCCAGCAGCCGGGTCGATCAGCCCCAGCATTTT. The encoded protein is CASSRVDQPQHF.

V and J are TRBV12-3 or TRBV12-4 and TRBJ2-7; D is undetermined. Trimming shortened V by 5 bases and J by 0 bases, and 11 bases separated the two germline ends. The CDR3 has 14 amino acids. This CDR3 is CASSSYFTSYEQYF. The CDR3 region has the DNA TGTGCCAGCAGTAGCTACTTTACCTCCTACGAGCAGTACTTC.

The chain is built from TRBV12-3 or TRBV12-4 and TRBJ2-1; D might be TRBD1 (6 bases). Trimming removed 3 bases from V and 8 bases from J, with 11 bases in between. There are 13 residues in the CDR3. DNA of the CDR3: TGTGCCAGCAGTTTTTACAGGGAAGATGAGCAGTTCTTC. As protein: CASSFYREDEQFF.

The V and J genes are TRBV7-2 and TRBJ2-5; D possibly uses TRBD1 or TRBD2 (5 bases each). There are 14 residues in the CDR3. Germline V gene sequence: CDR1 SGHTA, CDR2 FQGNSA. The V end lost 3 bases, the J end lost 4 bases, and 12 bases lay between the germline ends. The CDR3 region has the DNA TGTGCCAGCAGCTTTCAACGGGGCGGAGAGACCCAGTACTTC. Amino acid sequence: CASSFQRGGETQYF.

The genes are TRBV20-1 and TRBJ1-2; D might be TRBD1 (5 bases). Trimming removed 3 bases at V and 8 bases at J, with 10 bases between. The CDR3 extends over 11 amino acids. Germline-derived CDR1 and CDR2 are DFQATT and SNEGSKA (reference sequence). In DNA form, the CDR3 reads TGCAGTGCTAGTATGGGGGTAGGCTACACCTTC. Protein sequence: CSASMGVGYTF.

The chain carries TRBV20-1 and TRBJ2-7; 10 bases are shared with TRBD1. The germline gives CDR1 DFQATT, CDR2 SNEGSKA (reference sequence). The trim removed 6 bases at V and 2 bases at J, leaving 7 bases unmatched. The CDR3 totals 14 residues. The CDR3 bases are TGCAGTGCCGAAGGACAGGGGGTTACCTACGAGCAGTACTTC. Amino acids: CSAEGQGVTYEQYF.

The gene calls are TRBV6-4 and TRBJ2-3, with 9 bases matching TRBD2. The CDR3 runs 16 residues. After removal of 5 bases from V and 4 bases from J, the junction contained 10 bases not matched to a gene. The V gene's germline CDR1 is MRHNA and CDR2 SNTAGT. The CDR3 DNA reads TGTGCCAGCAGTCCAGGCGGCGGGGGGGGCCCAGATACGCAGTATTTT. The encoded protein is CASSPGGGGGPDTQYF.

The V gene is TRBV6-5, the J gene TRBJ2-1, with 7 bases identical to TRBD2. The CDR3 covers 14 residues. The germline gives CDR1 MNHEY, CDR2 SVGAGI. Trimming removed 0 bases from V and 7 bases from J; junction bases left unmatched: 3. In nucleotides, the CDR3 is TGTGCCAGCAGTTACTCTTGGGGGGGGAATGAGCAGTTCTTC. Protein: CASSYSWGGNEQFF.

V gene TRBV12-2 combines with J gene TRBJ1-2; the DNA was not compared with TRBD1, the D call given in the table. TRBV12-2 is described as a pseudogene. This CDR3 is built from 14 residues. The CDR3 sequence is CASRKSDSFYGYTF. The CDR3, as DNA: TGTGCAAGTCGTAAATCGGACAGTTTCTATGGCTACACCTTC.

V and J are TRBV25-1 and TRBJ2-1; unclear D gene. The V gene's germline CDR1 is MGHDK and CDR2 SYGVNS. CDR3 length: 13 residues. Deletions cut 0 bases from V and 9 bases from J, with 9 bases between. As DNA, the CDR3 is TGTGCCAGCAGTGAATATCCGGGCGGTGAGCAGTTCTTC. Protein product: CASSEYPGGEQFF.

This chain uses TRBV7-3 with TRBJ2-3; D may be TRBD1 (5 bases). This CDR3 spans 14 amino acids. V was clipped by 5 bases and J by 2 bases, with 11 bases between them. The germline gives CDR1 SGHTA, CDR2 FQGTGA. CDR3 loop: CASSLRADTDTQYF. CDR3 bases: TGTGCCAGCAGCCTCAGGGCGGACACAGATACGCAGTATTTT.

This rearrangement joins TRBV7-8 to TRBJ2-7; D possibly corresponds to TRBD2 (5 bases). The germline V gene encodes CDR1 SGHVS and CDR2 FQNEAQ. V was cut by 4 bases and J by 3 bases, with 10 bases left in between. CDR3 length: 13 amino acids. CDR3 bases: TGTGCCAGCAGCTCAGGACTGAACTACGAGCAGTACTTC. Amino acids: CASSSGLNYEQYF.

This clonotype was seen a handful of times. This chain links TRBV6-1 with TRBJ1-2, with a tentative D call TRBD1 (5 bases). The CDR3 is 14 amino acids. The V end was cut by 3 bases, the J end by 2 bases, with 10 bases between. Germline CDR1 and CDR2: MNHNS and SASEGT. The CDR3 DNA reads as TGTGCCAGCAGTGAGGTCAGGGAGAACTATGGCTACACCTTC. Amino acid sequence: CASSEVRENYGYTF.